Sequencing of this TCR beta chain was carried out in a study of tumor-infiltrating lymphocytes in primary liver carcinoma. Looking at the study overall: Samples produced roughly 3.65 to 7.5 million productive TCRbeta reads, comparable across tissue types.

Unsorted whole blood yielded blood RNA, and germline DNA was extracted as well. These patients lived with chronic HBV infection and had never been treated. Findings and limits, study-wide: Overlap between tumor regions exceeded overlap of tumor with adjacent tissue or blood. Tumor samples exhibited a significantly greater top-250-clone fraction than blood samples (p = 0.039).

On this clonotype: The antigen remains unidentified. This CDR3 is missing its conserved last phenylalanine or tryptophan, likely due to a read error.

TCR beta cDNA was prepared out of approximately 500 ng total RNA by means of a constant-region primer. Library construction for TCR beta comprised three nested multiplex PCR rounds performed with slightly modified ARM-PCR. Two initial PCR rounds of 10 to 11 cycles each paired TRBV1-TRBV30 forward primers with a C-beta reverse primer. TCRdb ran MiXCR on the multiplex PCR reads and lists one entry per CDR3 protein. The sample carries around 330,000 distinct CDR3 sequences, roughly 60% recorded once. V was pared by 3 bases and J by 10 bases, with 16 bases between. The CDR3 has 13 amino acids. CDR1 is SQVTM, CDR2 ANQGSEA, per germline.

The clonotype was recovered from a man between 40 and 49 years old with primary liver carcinoma and hepatitis B virus infection. The sample comprised peripheral blood. The chain employs TRBV29-1 and TRBJ2-1; D is undetermined. CDR3 sequence: CSVDLARYNEQFL. Here the CDR3 DNA reads TGCAGCGTTGATCTGGCTCGCTATAACGAGCAGTTCTTA.